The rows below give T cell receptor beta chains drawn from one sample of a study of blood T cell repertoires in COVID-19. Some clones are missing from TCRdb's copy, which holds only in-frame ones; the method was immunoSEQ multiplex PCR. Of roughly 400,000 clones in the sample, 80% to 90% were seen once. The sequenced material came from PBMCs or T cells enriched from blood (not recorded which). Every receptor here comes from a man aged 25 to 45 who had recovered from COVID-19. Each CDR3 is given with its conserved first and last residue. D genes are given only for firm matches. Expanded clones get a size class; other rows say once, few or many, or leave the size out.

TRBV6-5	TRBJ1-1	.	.	CASSYGNDRSSEAFF	TGTGCCAGCAGTTACGGGAACGACAGATCTTCTGAAGCTTTCTTT
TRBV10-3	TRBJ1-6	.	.	CAISEEQRSPLHF	TGTGCCATCAGTGAGGAACAGCGGTCACCCCTCCACTTT
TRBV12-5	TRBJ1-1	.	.	CASGLVRVHSPEAEAFF	TGTGCTAGTGGTTTGGTACGCGTTCACTCGCCGGAGGCTGAAGCTTTCTTT
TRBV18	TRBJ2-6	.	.	CASSPQGPISGANVLTF	TGTGCCAGCTCACCCCAGGGCCCAATCTCTGGGGCCAACGTCCTGACTTTC
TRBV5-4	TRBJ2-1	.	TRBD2	CASSTSGSFNEQFF	TGTGCCAGCTCCACTAGCGGGAGTTTCAATGAGCAGTTCTTC
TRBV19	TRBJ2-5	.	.	CASSFLEETQYF	TGTGCCAGTAGTTTTCTAGAAGAGACCCAGTACTTC
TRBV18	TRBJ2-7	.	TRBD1	CASSPSGTGIYEQYF	TGTGCCAGCTCACCATCCGGGACAGGGATCTACGAGCAGTACTTC
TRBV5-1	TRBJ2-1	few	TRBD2	CASSLLLAGGPYNEQFF	TGCGCCAGCAGCCTCCTTCTAGCGGGAGGCCCTTACAATGAGCAGTTCTTC
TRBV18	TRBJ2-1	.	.	CASSPALFLAASYNEQFF	TGTGCCAGCTCACCCGCCCTCTTTTTAGCGGCCTCCTACAATGAGCAGTTCTTC
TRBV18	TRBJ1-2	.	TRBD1	CASSDRGQDGYTF	TGTGCCAGCTCAGACAGGGGGCAGGATGGCTACACCTTC
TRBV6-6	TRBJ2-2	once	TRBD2	CASSLAGGPGELFF	TGTGCCAGCAGTTTAGCGGGAGGTCCCGGGGAGCTGTTTTTT
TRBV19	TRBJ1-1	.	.	CASSIGQGSITEAFF	TGTGCCAGTAGTATAGGCCAGGGATCGATCACTGAAGCTTTCTTT
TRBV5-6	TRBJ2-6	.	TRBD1	CASSLTGASSGANVLTF	TGTGCCAGCAGCTTGACAGGGGCCAGCTCTGGGGCCAACGTCCTGACTTTC
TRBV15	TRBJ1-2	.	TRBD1	CATSRSTGVYGYTF	TGTGCCACCAGCCGTTCGACAGGGGTCTATGGCTACACCTTC
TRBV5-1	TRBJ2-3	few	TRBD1	CAGASGTDTDTQYF	TGCGCCGGGGCCTCGGGGACAGACACAGATACGCAGTATTTT
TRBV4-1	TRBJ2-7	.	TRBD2	CASSQARPGGAAGEQYF	TGCGCCAGCAGCCAAGCTCGCCCGGGAGGGGCCGCTGGGGAGCAGTACTTC
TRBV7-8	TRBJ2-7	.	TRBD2	CASSLGTSRYEQYF	TGTGCCAGCAGCTTGGGGACTAGTCGCTACGAGCAGTACTTC
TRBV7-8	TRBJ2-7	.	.	CASSPRGAYEQYF	TGTGCCAGCAGCCCCAGGGGAGCCTACGAGCAGTACTTC